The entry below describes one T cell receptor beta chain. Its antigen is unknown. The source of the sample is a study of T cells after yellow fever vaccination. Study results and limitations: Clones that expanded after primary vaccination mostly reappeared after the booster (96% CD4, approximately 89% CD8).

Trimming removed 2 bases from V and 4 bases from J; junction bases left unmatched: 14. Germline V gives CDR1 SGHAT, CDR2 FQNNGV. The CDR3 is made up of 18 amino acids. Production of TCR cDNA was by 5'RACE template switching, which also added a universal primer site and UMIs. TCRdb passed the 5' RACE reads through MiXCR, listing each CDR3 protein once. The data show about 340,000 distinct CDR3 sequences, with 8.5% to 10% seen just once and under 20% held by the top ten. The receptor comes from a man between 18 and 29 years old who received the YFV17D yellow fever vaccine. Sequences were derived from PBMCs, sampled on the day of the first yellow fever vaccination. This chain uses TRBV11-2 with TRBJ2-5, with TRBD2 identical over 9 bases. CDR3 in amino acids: CASSLSSGAVPRRETQYF. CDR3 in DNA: TGTGCCAGCAGCTTATCTAGCGGGGCAGTACCGCGTCGAGAGACCCAGTACTTC.